This T cell receptor beta chain was identified in a study of cytomegalovirus exposure and HLA in healthy donors. With 60 Vbeta and 13 Jbeta primers, the PCR was carried out. TCRdb's copy holds only in-frame clones and misses some; the assay was immunoSEQ multiplex PCR. In all, the sample yields 110,000 to 150,000 clones. As to this clone: Its antigen is as yet unknown.

Broader study findings: Researchers reported that a few CMV-associated chains were confirmed in vitro as CMV antigen-specific. Common viral pathogens seemed, in a later analysis, to connect with several of the most significant clusters. In all likelihood, a cluster of highly shared sequence variants was a sequencing artifact.

The CDR3 totals 15 residues. V lost 9 bases and J lost 7; bases outside the gene matches: 8. Germline lookup yields CDR1 ENHRY and CDR2 SYGVKD. The receptor's source is a male donor in good health and CMV-seronegative. The chain employs TRBV10-3 and TRBJ2-1; 14 nucleotides line up with TRBD2. Sequenced material: PBMCs. CDR3 in amino acids: CAMASGTSGGNEQFF. CDR3 DNA sequence: TGTGCCATGGCCTCCGGGACTAGCGGGGGTAATGAGCAGTTCTTC.